This entry features one T cell receptor (beta chain) sequence. V lost 2 bases and J 0 bases, leaving 11 bases between the germline ends. This CDR3 spans 16 amino acids. The data were taken from a study of blood T cell repertoires in COVID-19. Study at large: Samples taken during acute and convalescent COVID-19 were collected in the United States, Italy and Spain. The analysed material was cDNA or gDNA that came from T cells, B-cell-depleted T cells, or PBMCs.

The authors' processing: Reference gene primer amplification gave estimated nucleated cell counts. The table came from immunoSEQ multiplex PCR; TCRdb's copy has only in-frame clones and leaves some out. The V and J calls and clone size come from that table; D and trimming were worked out from the DNA. The sample lists tens of thousands of clones, approximately 86% occurring once. This clonotype was obtained from an older woman with acute or convalescent COVID-19. J is TRBJ2-4 and V is TRBV23-1; D remains unclear. TRBV23-1 is given ORF status, its function remaining uncertain. The source material was peripheral blood. In DNA form, the CDR3 reads TGCGCCAGCAGTCAAAGGAACAGCTTAGCCAAAAACATTCAGTACTTC. The encoded protein is CASSQRNSLAKNIQYF.